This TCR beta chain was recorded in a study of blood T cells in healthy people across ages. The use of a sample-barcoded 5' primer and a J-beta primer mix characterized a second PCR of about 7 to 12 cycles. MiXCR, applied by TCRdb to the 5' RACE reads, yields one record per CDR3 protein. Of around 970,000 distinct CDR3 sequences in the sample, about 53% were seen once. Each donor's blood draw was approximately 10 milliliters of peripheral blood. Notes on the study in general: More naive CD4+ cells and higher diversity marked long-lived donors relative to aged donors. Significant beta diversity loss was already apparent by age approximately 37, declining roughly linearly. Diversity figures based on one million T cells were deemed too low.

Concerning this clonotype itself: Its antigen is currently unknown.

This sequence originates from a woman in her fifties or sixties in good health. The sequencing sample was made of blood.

CDR3 coding DNA: TGTGCCACCAGCAGAGATTTAGGGAGCTCCTACGAGCAGTACTTC. Protein: CATSRDLGSSYEQYF. The chain joins TRBV15 to TRBJ2-7; TRBD2 is a possible D gene (5 bases). V was pared by 0 bases and J by 0 bases, with 9 bases between. The CDR3 extends over 15 amino acids. Germline loops: CDR1 LNHNV, CDR2 YYDKDF (reference sequence).